The source of this T cell receptor (beta chain) is a study of T cell changes during pregnancy in multiple sclerosis. Produced via immunoSEQ multiplex PCR; TCRdb's table is partial and in-frame only. The data contain 70,000 to 100,000 clones, approximately 92% of them singletons. The CDR3 covers 13 residues. Germline V CDR1 and CDR2: WSHSY, SAAADI. The V and J ends lost 4 bases and 4 bases, in that order; junction bases with no gene match: 3. The sequencing here drew on peripheral blood, taken in the first trimester of pregnancy. The chain links TRBV10-2 to TRBJ1-2; 7 bases map to TRBD1. The TCR sequence derives from a female donor with multiple sclerosis, enrolled in a pregnancy study. CDR3 in amino acids: CASSGQGFYGYTF. The DNA of the CDR3 is TGCGCCAGCAGTGGACAGGGATTCTATGGCTACACCTTC.